This TCR beta chain was sequenced during a study of OX40 agonist ivuxolimab in advanced cancers. Whole-study context: Prior anti-PD-1, anti-PD-L1 or anti-CTLA-4 therapy did not bar entry, and around 39% had some.

To note about this clone: What it binds is not known.

After removal of 1 base from V and 9 bases from J, the junction contained 2 bases not matched to a gene. CDR1 is SNHLY, CDR2 FYNNEI, per germline. This CDR3 region has 15 residues. Overall study results and limits: There were, on average, more expanded clones in CD8+ T cells than in CD4+. Both CD4+ and CD8+ T cell populations in blood had undergone clonal expansion by week 6 at 0.1 to 3.0 mg/kg.

The method was immunoSEQ multiplex PCR; TCRdb's version includes in-frame clones alone and lacks a portion of them. Of tens of thousands of clones in the sample, 82% were seen once. The origin of this receptor is an adult with an advanced solid tumor such as melanoma, head and neck, liver or kidney cancer. Sequences were derived from CD4+ or CD8+ T cells sorted from blood, sampled in a trial of the OX40 agonist ivuxolimab. The chain uses TRBV2 and TRBJ1-6; the match to TRBD1 covers 11 bases. The CDR3 protein is CASSEEDRGRSPLHF. In nucleotides, the CDR3 is TGTGCCAGCAGTGAAGAGGACAGGGGGCGTTCACCCCTCCACTTT.